The source of this T cell receptor (beta chain) is a study of T-cell reconstitution after alpha-beta-depleted transplantation in children. The germline V gene has CDR1 SGHRS and CDR2 YFSETQ. Trimming removed 1 base from V and 1 base from J, with 11 bases in between. The CDR3 covers 15 residues. Unique molecular identifiers featured in how the TCRbeta library was prepared. TCRdb passed the PCR reads through MiXCR, listing each CDR3 protein once. The sample lists about 300,000 distinct CDR3 sequences, nearly 8% occurring once. Broader study findings: T-cell counts and diversity at one year following transplant were attributed mainly to newly produced T cells.

This clonotype has ten or more counts. The antigen is not known. The material was peripheral blood, obtained 360 days after TCRalphabeta/CD19-depleted stem cell transplant. This chain connects TRBV5-1 to TRBJ1-1; no definite D call. The TCR sequence derives from a female patient aged 2-9 years who had a stem cell transplant for Fanconi anemia, so the T cells may come from the graft donor. The CDR3 bases are TGCGCCAGCAGCTTGAACGTGCAATCGAACACTGAAGCTTTCTTT. Translation gives CASSLNVQSNTEAFF.